The 7 T cell receptor beta chains below all came from one sample that was sequenced in a study of blood T cell repertoires in COVID-19. The repertoire was sequenced with immunoSEQ multiplex PCR; TCRdb's copy has only in-frame clones and lacks some. The sample shows approximately 140,000 clones, 85% to 90% of them seen only once. Sequences were obtained from peripheral blood. Receptors originate from a man between 18 and 35 years old with COVID-19, enrolled during active disease.

This sequence joins TRBV12-3 or TRBV12-4 and TRBJ2-2; D gene ambiguous. Trimming removed 3 bases at V and 8 bases at J, with 10 bases between. The CDR3 loop spans 13 amino acids. CDR3 amino acids: CASSFGPLGELFF. CDR3 nucleotide sequence: TGTGCCAGCAGTTTCGGTCCTCTAGGGGAGCTGTTTTTT.

This clone turned up a few times. CDR3 DNA: TGTGCCAGCAGCTTAGTTTCCGGTAACATTCAGTACTTC. Its translation: CASSLVSGNIQYF. This sequence joins TRBV7-2 and TRBJ2-4; D gene uncertain. This CDR3 has 13 amino acids. Trimming shortened V by 1 base and J by 7 bases, and 8 bases separated the two germline ends. Germline-derived CDR1 and CDR2 are SGHTA and FQGNSA.

The rearrangement links TRBV6-6 to TRBJ1-3, with 10 bases aligning to TRBD1. Germline CDR1 reads MNHNY; CDR2 reads SVGAGI (reference sequence). The CDR3 contains 16 residues. V gave up 2 bases and J gave up 2 bases; unmatched junction bases: 3. CDR3 loop: CASSYGTGVTGNTIYF. CDR3 DNA sequence: TGTGCCAGCAGTTACGGGACAGGGGTGACTGGAAACACCATATATTTT.

The rearrangement joins TRBV18 to TRBJ2-7; 7 bases map to TRBD1. There are 16 residues in the CDR3. After removal of 5 bases from V and 9 bases from J, the junction contained 19 bases not matched to a gene. Germline lookup yields CDR1 KGHSH and CDR2 LQKENI. Here the CDR3 reads CASSGKTGRWYLGQYF. CDR3 in DNA: TGTGCCAGCTCAGGGAAGACAGGGCGGTGGTATTTGGGGCAGTACTTC.

The rearrangement joins TRBV27 to TRBJ2-5, with 11 bases matching TRBD2. This CDR3 has 17 amino acids. The germline CDR1 and CDR2 sequences are MNHEY and SMNVEV (reference sequence). V trimming: 5 bases; J trimming: 0 bases; junction bases outside the gene matches: 8. Written as DNA, the CDR3 is TGTGCCAGCAGTCCCCTACGACTAGCGGGGCACCAAGAGACCCAGTACTTC. This translates into CASSPLRLAGHQETQYF.

The chain joins TRBV10-1 to TRBJ2-7; D call uncertain. The CDR3 extends over 12 amino acids. Trimming removed 8 bases from V and 0 bases from J, with 8 bases in between. Germline V gene lookup returns CDR1 WNHNN and CDR2 SYGVQD (reference sequence). The CDR3: CASFHSSYEQYF. The CDR3 bases are TGCGCCAGCTTCCACAGCTCCTACGAGCAGTACTTC.

This clone was detected once. This chain links TRBV24-1 with TRBJ2-7; D possibly corresponds to TRBD1 (5 bases). This CDR3 is 15 amino acids long. Trimming took off 1 base at V and 0 bases at J, with 9 bases between the two ends. Germline V gene sequence: CDR1 KGHDR, CDR2 SFDVKD. The CDR3 DNA follows: TGTGCCACCAGTGATTTTAGGGGCGGCTCCTACGAGCAGTACTTC. It translates to CATSDFRGGSYEQYF.